Listed here is a single TCR beta chain. It lacks a known antigen. One base away there is no much larger clone; base qualities are not given. Before TCR sequencing, CD3+CD8+ T cells were sorted out of fresh PBMCs. The sample comes from a study of immunodeficiency (dated 2019 in TCRdb). With regard to the full study: The repertoires were analyzed to search for VDJ recombination defects and oligoclonality. Results the study describes overall, beyond this receptor: Restricted TRB V-J pairing and lower productive entropy were observed in patient CD8+ T cells compared with control CD8+ T cells. Severe oligoclonality, judged by top-100 and total clonotype frequencies, was seen in patient CD8+ but not CD4+ T cells. Entropy comparisons showed n=3 (open circles) for patients versus healthy controls; a thymic development effect was only suggested as possible.

Genomic DNA was isolated using the QIAamp DNA Blood Mini Kit and then sent out for immunoSEQ repertoire analysis. Using a standard quantity of genomic DNA template, multiplex PCR was run to amplify the CDR3 regions. The PCR products underwent sequencing on an Illumina platform. As for the authors' bioinformatics: Sequences were aligned to a reference, with V, D and J gene definitions taken from IMGT. Closely related sequences were merged by a nearest-neighbor clustering algorithm so that PCR and sequencing errors were removed. V, D and J usage in productive unique and total sequences was analyzed using ImmunoSEQ Analyzer tools and R version 3.6.1. TCRdb's version of the immuneACCESS table is confined to in-frame rearrangements and falls short of the full clone set. An unresolved V gene accounts for under half of the shortfall where checked; the remainder is of unknown origin. V, J and clone size reflect that table, while D and trimming were determined from the DNA. Present in this sample are about 3,500 clones, over 75% of which were seen just once. In total, the top ten clones hold more than 10% of the sample.

The germline V gene gives CDR1 as SGHAT and CDR2 as FQNNGV. Trimmed from V: 3 bases; trimmed from J: 0 bases; junction bases lacking a gene match: 8. The CDR3 starts with the cysteine, ends with the phenylalanine, and has 18 residues. Of all the DNA, just the CDR3 is kept, 54 bases in frame from base 1. The chain was built from TRBV11-2 and TRBJ2-1; the central 10 bases match TRBD2. This clonotype was obtained from a human donor in good health. The specimen was CD8+ T cells from blood. The DNA sequence is given as TGTGCCAGCAGCTTCGGACTAGCGGTTCCAAGCTCCTACAATGAGCAGTTCTTC. Its protein is CASSFGLAVPSSYNEQFF.